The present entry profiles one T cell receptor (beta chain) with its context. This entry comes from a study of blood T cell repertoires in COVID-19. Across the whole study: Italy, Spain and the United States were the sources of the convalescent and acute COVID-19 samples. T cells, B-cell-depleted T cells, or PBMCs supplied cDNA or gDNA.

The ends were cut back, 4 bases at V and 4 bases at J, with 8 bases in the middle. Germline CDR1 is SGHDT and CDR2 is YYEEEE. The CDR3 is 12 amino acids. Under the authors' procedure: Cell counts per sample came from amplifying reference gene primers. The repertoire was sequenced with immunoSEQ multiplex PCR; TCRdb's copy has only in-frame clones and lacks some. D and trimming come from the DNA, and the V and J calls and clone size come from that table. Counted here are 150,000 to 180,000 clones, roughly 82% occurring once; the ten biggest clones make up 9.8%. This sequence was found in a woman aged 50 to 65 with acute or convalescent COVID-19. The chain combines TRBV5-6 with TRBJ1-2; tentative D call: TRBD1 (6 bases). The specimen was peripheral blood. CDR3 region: CASSQGTYGYTF. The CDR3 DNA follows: TGTGCCAGCAGCCAGGGGACCTATGGCTACACCTTC.